This TCR beta chain was obtained from a study of T cell responses to AZD1222 COVID-19 vaccine. Trimming at V came to 10 bases and at J to 2 bases, leaving 9 bases not matched to a gene. The CDR3 has 14 amino acids. The germline V gene has CDR1 ENHRY and CDR2 SYGVKD. The repertoire was sequenced with immunoSEQ multiplex PCR; TCRdb's copy has only in-frame clones and lacks some. The table includes about 160,000 clones, 85% to 90% detected once. The chain couples TRBV10-3 to TRBJ2-3; 7 positions agree with TRBD2. The clonotype comes from an adult who received the AZD1222 COVID-19 vaccine. The sample consisted of peripheral blood, taken 28 days after the second AZD1222 dose. CDR3 in amino acids: CATAGVAPTDTQYF. The CDR3 DNA follows: TGTGCCACTGCGGGGGTGGCGCCCACAGATACGCAGTATTTT.